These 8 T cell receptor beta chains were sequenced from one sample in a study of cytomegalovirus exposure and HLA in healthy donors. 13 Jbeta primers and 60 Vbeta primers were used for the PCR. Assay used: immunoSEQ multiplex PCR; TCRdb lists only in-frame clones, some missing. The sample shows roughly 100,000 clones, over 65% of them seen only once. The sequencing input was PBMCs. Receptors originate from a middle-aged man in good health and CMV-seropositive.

The CDR3 loop is CASSAGTSGYEQYF. The CDR3, as DNA: TGTGCCAGCAGTGCCGGGACTAGCGGCTACGAGCAGTACTTC. J is TRBJ2-7 and V is TRBV6-5, with TRBD2 identical over 11 bases. The germline V gene has CDR1 MNHEY and CDR2 SVGAGI. The CDR3 contains 14 residues. V gave up 5 bases and J gave up 3 bases; unmatched junction bases: 3.

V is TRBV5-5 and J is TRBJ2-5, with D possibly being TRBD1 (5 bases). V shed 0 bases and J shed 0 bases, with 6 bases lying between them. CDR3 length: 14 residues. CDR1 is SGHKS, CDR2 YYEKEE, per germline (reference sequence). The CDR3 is CASSLGTYQETQYF. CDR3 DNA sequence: TGTGCCAGCAGCTTGGGGACATACCAAGAGACCCAGTACTTC. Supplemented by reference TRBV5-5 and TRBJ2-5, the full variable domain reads DAGVTQSPTHLIKTRGQQVTLRCSPISGHKSVSWYQQVLGQGPQFIFQYYEKEERGRGNFPDRFSARQFPNYSSELNVNALLLGDSALYLCASSLGTYQETQYFGPGTRLLVL.

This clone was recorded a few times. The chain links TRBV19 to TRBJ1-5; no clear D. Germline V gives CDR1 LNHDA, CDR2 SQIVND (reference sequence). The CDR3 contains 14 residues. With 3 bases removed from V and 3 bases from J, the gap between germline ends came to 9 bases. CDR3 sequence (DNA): TGTGCCAGTAGTATGGGCAGTCCCAATCAGCCCCAGCATTTT. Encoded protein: CASSMGSPNQPQHF.

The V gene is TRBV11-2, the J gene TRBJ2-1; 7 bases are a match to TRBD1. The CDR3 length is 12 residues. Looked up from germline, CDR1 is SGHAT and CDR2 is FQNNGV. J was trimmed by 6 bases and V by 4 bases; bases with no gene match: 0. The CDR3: CASSSGGNEQFF. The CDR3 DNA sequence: TGTGCCAGCAGCTCAGGGGGCAATGAGCAGTTCTTC.

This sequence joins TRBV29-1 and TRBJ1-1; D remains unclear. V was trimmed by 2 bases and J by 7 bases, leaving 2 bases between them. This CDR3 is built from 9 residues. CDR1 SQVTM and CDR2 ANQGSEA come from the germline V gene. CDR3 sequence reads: CSVELEAFF. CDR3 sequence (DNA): TGCAGCGTTGAACTTGAAGCTTTCTTT.

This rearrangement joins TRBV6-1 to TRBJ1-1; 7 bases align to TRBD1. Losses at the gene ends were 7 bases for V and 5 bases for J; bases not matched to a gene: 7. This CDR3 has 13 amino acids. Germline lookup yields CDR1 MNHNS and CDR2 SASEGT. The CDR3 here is CASKVGTETEAFF. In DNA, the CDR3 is TGTGCCAGCAAGGTAGGGACAGAAACTGAAGCTTTCTTT.

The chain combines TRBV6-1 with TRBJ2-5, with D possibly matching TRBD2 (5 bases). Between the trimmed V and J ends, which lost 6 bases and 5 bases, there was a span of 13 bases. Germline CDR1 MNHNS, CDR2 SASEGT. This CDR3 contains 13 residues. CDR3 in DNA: TGTGCCAGCAGGGACTCGCCTCGGGAGACCCAGTACTTC. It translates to CASRDSPRETQYF.

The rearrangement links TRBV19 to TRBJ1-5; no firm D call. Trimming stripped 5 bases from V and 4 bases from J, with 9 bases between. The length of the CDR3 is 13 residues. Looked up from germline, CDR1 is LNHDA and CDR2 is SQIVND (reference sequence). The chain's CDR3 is CASSDNPNQPQHF. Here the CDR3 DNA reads TGTGCCAGTAGTGACAATCCTAATCAGCCCCAGCATTTT.